The 28 T cell receptor beta chains presented below share a single source sample, sequenced in a study of blood T cell repertoires in COVID-19. Assay: immunoSEQ multiplex PCR; the TCRdb copy retains only in-frame clones and omits some. The sample holds approximately 200,000 clones, about 80% seen once. Sequencing input: PBMCs or T cells enriched from blood (not recorded which). The source of these receptors is a man aged 55 to 69 who had recovered from COVID-19.

This sequence joins TRBV11-3 and TRBJ2-7; TRBD1 agrees at 10 bases. V shed 5 bases, J shed 0 bases, and the junction held 4 bases outside the gene matches. This CDR3 has 15 residues. Per germline, CDR1 SGHNT and CDR2 YENEEA. The CDR3 DNA sequence: TGTGCCAGCAGCCCAAGGACAGGGGGCTCCTACGAGCAGTACTTC. Amino acids: CASSPRTGGSYEQYF.

The chain combines TRBV12-5 with TRBJ2-1; 8 bases match TRBD2. J lost 5 bases, V lost 2 bases, and 8 bases had no gene match. This CDR3 is built from 16 residues. CDR1 and CDR2 from the germline V gene are LGHNT and FRNRAP. The CDR3 here is CASGLNLAGNHNEQFF. For the CDR3, the DNA is TGTGCTAGTGGTTTGAATTTAGCGGGGAACCACAATGAGCAGTTCTTC.

The V gene is TRBV2, the J gene TRBJ2-6, with D uncertain. CDR1 SNHLY and CDR2 FYNNEI come from the germline V gene. The ends were cut back, 5 bases at V and 0 bases at J, with 5 bases in the middle. The CDR3 has 14 amino acids. As DNA, the CDR3 is TGTGCCAGCAGTTTCAACTCTGGGGCCAACGTCCTGACTTTC. This gives the protein CASSFNSGANVLTF.

The chain combines TRBV29-1 with TRBJ1-2; 10 bases map to TRBD1. The length of the CDR3 is 11 residues. CDR1 is SQVTM, CDR2 ANQGSEA, per germline. Germline trimming cut 6 bases from V and 8 bases from J; bases unmatched to any gene: 3. CDR3 residues: CSVGTGVGYTF. Here the CDR3 DNA reads TGCAGCGTCGGGACAGGGGTCGGCTACACCTTC.

In its sample, this clone was seen a few times. One end of the junction does not line up with germline, which may come from a read error. CDR3 region: CATSREGTVAF. The CDR3, as DNA: TGTGCCACCAGCAGAGAGGGGACAGTCGCCTTC. V usage is TRBV15 and J usage is TRBJ1-2; 7 bases match TRBD1. This CDR3 contains 11 residues. Germline-derived CDR1 and CDR2 are LNHNV and YYDKDF (reference sequence).

The rearrangement links TRBV19 to TRBJ2-1; 11 bases align to TRBD2. CDR1 LNHDA and CDR2 SQIVND come from the germline V gene (reference sequence). The CDR3 extends over 15 amino acids. The V segment lost 4 bases and the J segment 2 bases; nucleotides outside the gene matches: 1. CDR3 protein: CASSKLAGAYNEQFF. CDR3 coding DNA: TGTGCCAGTAGTAAACTAGCGGGGGCCTACAATGAGCAGTTCTTC. The full variable domain, rest sourced from reference TRBV19 and TRBJ2-1, is DGGITQSPKYLFRKEGQNVTLSCEQNLNHDAMYWYRQDPGQGLRLIYYSQIVNDFQKGDIAEGYSVSREKKESFPLTVTSAQKNPTAFYLCASSKLAGAYNEQFFGPGTRLTVL.

This chain joins TRBV6-1 and TRBJ1-2, with D uncertain. The germline V gene has CDR1 MNHNS and CDR2 SASEGT. Trimming cost V 3 bases and J 6 bases, with 8 bases left between them. The CDR3 consists of 12 residues. The CDR3 DNA reads as TGTGCCAGCAGTGACCGCGGAGATGGCTACACCTTC. Translation: CASSDRGDGYTF.

V usage is TRBV30 and J usage is TRBJ2-2; D may be TRBD2 (6 bases). Looked up from germline, CDR1 is GTSNPN and CDR2 is SVGIG (reference sequence). V gave up 3 bases and J gave up 7 bases, with 12 bases separating them. CDR3 length: 13 residues. In nucleotides, the CDR3 is TGTGCCTGGAGGAAACTAGCTATCGGGGAGCTGTTTTTT. Its protein is CAWRKLAIGELFF.

Points on this clone: Relative to the germline gene, one junction end is altered; a read error may explain this. The chain combines TRBV15 with TRBJ1-3; 9 bases line up with TRBD1. CDR3 length equals 17 residues. Germline loops: CDR1 LNHNV, CDR2 YYDKDF (reference sequence). The chain's CDR3 is CATSRNPGQGSRNTIYF. CDR3 nucleotide sequence: TGTGCCACCAGCAGAAACCCGGGACAGGGCTCTAGAAACACCATATATTTT.

About this clone itself: The sample contains more than one DNA sequence encoding this CDR3. The J gene is TRBJ1-1, the V gene TRBV6-5; tentatively, D is TRBD1 (5 bases). The CDR3 spans 14 residues. V was pared by 0 bases and J by 3 bases, with 8 bases between. CDR1 is MNHEY, CDR2 SVGAGI, per germline. The CDR3 is CASSYSRGDTEAFF. In nucleotides, the CDR3 is TGTGCCAGCAGTTACTCTCGGGGGGACACTGAAGCTTTCTTT.

The CDR3 nucleotides are TGTGCCAGCAGTGAAGGGGTCATGACAGGTTCTAATGAAAAACTGTTTTTT. Protein sequence: CASSEGVMTGSNEKLFF. This chain links TRBV2 with TRBJ1-4, with D perhaps matching TRBD1 (6 bases). V lost 1 base and J lost 3, with 15 bases in between. This CDR3 is 17 amino acids long. Per germline, CDR1 SNHLY and CDR2 FYNNEI. Combining the CDR3 with reference TRBV2 and TRBJ1-4 gives the whole variable domain EPEVTQTPSHQVTQMGQEVILRCVPISNHLYFYWYRQILGQKVEFLVSFYNNEISEKSEIFDDQFSVERPDGSNFTLKIRSTKLEDSAMYFCASSEGVMTGSNEKLFFGSGTQLSVL.

The chain employs TRBV5-1 and TRBJ2-1; 13 nucleotides agree with TRBD2. CDR1 SGHRS and CDR2 YFSETQ come from the germline V gene. CDR3 size: 15 residues. V trimming: 4 bases; J trimming: 7 bases; junction bases outside the gene matches: 5. The CDR3 DNA is TGCGCCAGCAGCCGGACTAGCGGGGGAAGTAATGAGCAGTTCTTC. Translated: CASSRTSGGSNEQFF.

The chain has TRBV29-1 and TRBJ2-5, with 10 bases lining up with TRBD1. Trimming removed 6 bases from V and 5 bases from J; junction bases left unmatched: 3. Germline V CDR1 and CDR2: SQVTM, ANQGSEA. CDR3 length equals 12 residues. CDR3 region: CSVPDRGETQYF. Here the CDR3 DNA reads TGCAGCGTGCCGGACAGGGGGGAGACCCAGTACTTC.

This clone was seen a few times. This chain connects TRBV15 to TRBJ2-7; a weak D match, TRBD2 (6 bases). V lost 5 bases to trimming and J lost 4 bases, with 27 bases between them. This CDR3 spans 18 amino acids. In germline, CDR1 is LNHNV, CDR2 YYDKDF (reference sequence). The CDR3 nucleotides read TGTGCCACCAGCGACCACGCTTCCTTGGGACTGAAACTTTACGAGCAGTACTTC. Its protein is CATSDHASLGLKLYEQYF.

This clone was seen a single time. The chain recombines TRBV3-1 (or the pseudogene TRBV3-2) with TRBJ2-1; D unclear. CDR1 is LGHDT, CDR2 YNNKEL, per germline (reference sequence). This CDR3 spans 16 amino acids. Trimming left V 1 base short and J 0 bases short, with 10 bases between. As DNA, the CDR3 is TGTGCCAGCAGCCAAGCTTGGGCGCACTCCTACAATGAGCAGTTCTTC. This gives the protein CASSQAWAHSYNEQFF.

This sequence joins TRBV5-1 and TRBJ2-2; TRBD1 matches 8 bases. The trim removed 4 bases at V and 4 bases at J, leaving 9 bases unmatched. The CDR3 length is 16 residues. CDR1 and CDR2 from the germline V gene are SGHRS and YFSETQ. Here the CDR3 reads CASSHTTGDGTGELFF. The DNA for the CDR3 is TGCGCCAGCAGCCACACGACAGGGGACGGCACCGGGGAGCTGTTTTTT.

The CDR3 nucleotides read TGCGCCAGCAGCCAAGAGGGACAGGCTAGAAACTATGGCTACACCTTC. It encodes CASSQEGQARNYGYTF. The chain employs TRBV4-3 and TRBJ1-2; TRBD1 matches at 8 bases. In germline, CDR1 is LGHNA, CDR2 YSLEER. The V segment lost 0 bases and the J segment 2 bases; nucleotides outside the gene matches: 5. CDR3 length equals 16 residues.

V and J are TRBV19 and TRBJ2-1; maybe TRBD2 (5 bases). CDR1 and CDR2 from the germline V gene are LNHDA and SQIVND (reference sequence). CDR3 length equals 14 residues. Trimming stripped 7 bases from V and 9 bases from J, with 19 bases between. The CDR3 spells CASTGLGARGEQFF. DNA for the CDR3: TGTGCCAGTACAGGACTCGGAGCTCGGGGTGAGCAGTTCTTC.

The rearrangement links TRBV5-6 to TRBJ2-1, with 9 bases lining up with TRBD1. J was trimmed by 5 bases and V by 0 bases; bases with no gene match: 3. CDR3 length: 15 amino acids. Germline-derived CDR1 and CDR2 are SGHDT and YYEEEE. CDR3 nucleotide sequence: TGTGCCAGCAGCTTGGGGACAGGGGATAACAATGAGCAGTTCTTC. It is translated as CASSLGTGDNNEQFF.

The V and J genes are TRBV5-8 and TRBJ1-2; tentatively, D is TRBD1 (5 bases). Germline lookup yields CDR1 SGHTS and CDR2 YDEGEE. V was cut by 6 bases and J by 6 bases, with 15 bases left in between. This CDR3 has 13 residues. The CDR3 loop reads CASTPSWGDGYTF. For the CDR3, the DNA is TGTGCCAGCACCCCATCATGGGGGGATGGCTACACCTTC.

Written as DNA, the CDR3 is TGCGCCAGCAGCCAAGATTTACCAGGGGGCCAATTCTTGAATTCACCCCTCCACTTT. Translation gives CASSQDLPGGQFLNSPLHF. V usage is TRBV4-3 and J usage is TRBJ1-6; 8 bases line up with TRBD1. The J segment lost 7 bases and the V segment lost 0 bases, leaving 14 bases of the junction unmatched. The V gene's germline CDR1 is LGHNA and CDR2 YSLEER. The CDR3 is 19 residues long.

This clone appeared once. The chain employs TRBV25-1 and TRBJ1-1; D is uncertain. V lost 2 bases to trimming and J lost 7 bases, with 8 bases between them. The germline V gene encodes CDR1 MGHDK and CDR2 SYGVNS. This CDR3 region has 12 residues. CDR3: CASSERGIEAFF. CDR3 bases: TGTGCCAGCAGTGAACGAGGGATTGAAGCTTTCTTT. The full variable domain, completed using reference TRBV25-1 and TRBJ1-1, is EADIYQTPRYLVIGTGKKITLECSQTMGHDKMYWYQQDPGMELHLIHYSYGVNSTEKGDLSSESTVSRIRTEHFPLTLESARPSHTSQYLCASSERGIEAFFGQGTRLTVV.

The chain combines TRBV9 with TRBJ2-1; weak D call: TRBD1 (6 bases). Between the trimmed V and J ends, which lost 1 base and 10 bases, there was a span of 15 bases. The CDR3 is 14 amino acids. Germline V gene sequence: CDR1 SGDLS, CDR2 YYNGEE. The CDR3 nucleotides are TGTGCCAGCAGCGTATCGGACAGTTCCTGGGAGCAGTTCTTC. This gives the protein CASSVSDSSWEQFF.

The chain couples TRBV5-1 to TRBJ2-1, with 9 bases that match TRBD2. The CDR3 runs 15 residues. Germline CDR1 SGHRS, CDR2 YFSETQ. J lost 4 bases, V lost 4 bases, and 6 bases had no gene match. CDR3 bases: TGCGCCAGCAGCCCGGGACTAGCAGAGTACAATGAGCAGTTCTTC. Translation gives CASSPGLAEYNEQFF.

The genes are TRBV10-3 and TRBJ1-5; TRBD1 might be the D (5 bases). Germline values: CDR1 ENHRY, CDR2 SYGVKD. This CDR3 is built from 15 residues. The V gene lost 3 bases and the J gene lost 2 bases, with 11 bases spanning the gap. DNA of the CDR3: TGTGCCATCAGTGACCCCAGGGATGGCAATCAGCCCCAGCATTTT. Residues: CAISDPRDGNQPQHF.

The chain employs TRBV19 and TRBJ1-2; D may be TRBD1 (6 bases). Trimming took off 3 bases at V and 0 bases at J, with 20 bases between the two ends. CDR3 length: 18 amino acids. Germline V gives CDR1 LNHDA, CDR2 SQIVND (reference sequence). The CDR3 region is CASSIPRGRRSTNYGYTF. CDR3 DNA sequence: TGTGCCAGTAGTATCCCCAGGGGCAGGCGCTCGACTAACTATGGCTACACCTTC.

The V and J genes are TRBV3-1 (or the pseudogene TRBV3-2) and TRBJ2-5, with a weak D call TRBD1 (6 bases). The CDR3 has 14 amino acids. Trimming removed 2 bases from V and 3 bases from J, with 10 bases in between. Germline CDR1 LGHDT, CDR2 YNNKEL (reference sequence). The CDR3 DNA is TGTGCCAGCAGCCAAATGGGGGCTGAAGAGACCCAGTACTTC. This codes for CASSQMGAEETQYF.

The chain employs TRBV3-1 (or the pseudogene TRBV3-2) and TRBJ1-1; tentative D call: TRBD1 (6 bases). The V end was cut by 7 bases, the J end by 8 bases, with 11 bases between. Germline values: CDR1 LGHDT, CDR2 YNNKEL (reference sequence). The CDR3 totals 11 residues. Here the CDR3 DNA reads TGTGCCAGCAAACAGGGCAGGGAAGCTTTCTTT. Translating it yields CASKQGREAFF.